These 2 T cell receptor beta chains were sequenced from one sample in a study of blood T cells in healthy people across ages. Together with a sample-barcoded 5' primer, a J-beta primer mix was included in a second PCR lasting roughly 6 to 12 cycles. TCRdb used MiXCR to reprocess the 5' RACE reads, holding one entry per CDR3 protein. The sample lists approximately 1,100,000 distinct CDR3 sequences, 45% occurring once. Sequencing used blood. The receptors were gathered from an older woman in good health.

This clonotype was observed a few times. This chain connects TRBV25-1 to TRBJ2-7, with unresolved D. V was trimmed by 2 bases and J by 0 bases, leaving 8 bases between them. This CDR3 spans 14 amino acids. In germline, CDR1 is MGHDK, CDR2 SYGVNS. The CDR3 coding sequence is TGTGCCAGCAGTGAAGATACAAGCTCCTACGAGCAGTACTTC. The encoded protein is CASSEDTSSYEQYF.

The chain employs TRBV5-1 and TRBJ2-7; 12 bases are a match to TRBD1. V dropped 0 bases and J dropped 5; count of bases not matched to a gene: 3. The CDR3 is 15 amino acids. From germline, CDR1 is SGHRS and CDR2 YFSETQ. CDR3 sequence: CASSLAGQGADEQYF. Written as DNA, the CDR3 is TGCGCCAGCAGCTTGGCGGGACAGGGGGCGGACGAGCAGTACTTC.